One sample yielded the 9 T cell receptor beta chains listed below, sequenced in a study of blood T cell repertoires in COVID-19. Sequenced by immunoSEQ multiplex PCR; TCRdb stores in-frame clones only, minus some. The profile shows 130,000 or so clones, 70% to 85% of them singletons. Sequenced: peripheral blood. The receptors here all came from a woman in her 70s with acute or convalescent COVID-19.

This clone was seen a few times. The J gene is TRBJ1-2, the V gene TRBV29-1; D gene unclear. V was trimmed by 5 bases and J by 6 bases, leaving 22 bases between them. Looked up from germline, CDR1 is SQVTM and CDR2 is ANQGSEA. The length of the CDR3 is 15 residues. The chain's CDR3 is CSVTQRAGTFDGYTF. CDR3 DNA: TGCAGCGTTACCCAGCGGGCAGGAACCTTCGATGGCTACACCTTC.

The rearrangement links TRBV2 to TRBJ1-1; 8 bases align to TRBD1. CDR3 length equals 13 residues. Losses at the gene ends were 7 bases for V and 3 bases for J; bases not matched to a gene: 4. Germline-derived CDR1 and CDR2 are SNHLY and FYNNEI. For the CDR3, the DNA is TGTGCCAGCATTAAGGACAGGGACACTGAAGCTTTCTTT. Encoded protein: CASIKDRDTEAFF. The full variable domain, rest sourced from reference TRBV2 and TRBJ1-1, is EPEVTQTPSHQVTQMGQEVILRCVPISNHLYFYWYRQILGQKVEFLVSFYNNEISEKSEIFDDQFSVERPDGSNFTLKIRSTKLEDSAMYFCASIKDRDTEAFFGQGTRLTVV.

The rearrangement links TRBV4-1 to TRBJ1-2, with no clear D. Trimming shortened V by 0 bases and J by 4 bases, and 15 bases separated the two germline ends. CDR1 is MGHRA, CDR2 YSYEKL, per germline. The CDR3 runs to 16 residues. The CDR3 spells CASSQEVGEQFYGYTF. The CDR3 DNA follows: TGCGCCAGCAGCCAAGAAGTGGGAGAACAGTTCTATGGCTACACCTTC.

This chain links TRBV18 with TRBJ1-6, with 8 nucleotides matching TRBD1. CDR1 is KGHSH and CDR2 is LQKENI in the germline V gene. V was clipped by 5 bases and J by 7 bases; unmatched bases: 4. The CDR3 consists of 14 residues. As DNA, the CDR3 is TGTGCCAGCTCAGCGGGACAGGAGAATTCACCCCTCCACTTT. Protein sequence: CASSAGQENSPLHF.

The J gene is TRBJ1-2, the V gene TRBV29-1; unclear D gene. Trimming removed 4 bases from V and 0 bases from J, with 9 bases in between. Germline values: CDR1 SQVTM, CDR2 ANQGSEA. The CDR3 covers 13 residues. CDR3 bases: TGCAGCGTTGTCGGTCAATCTAACTATGGCTACACCTTC. Amino acid sequence: CSVVGQSNYGYTF. Full variable domain (missing parts from reference TRBV29-1 and TRBJ1-2): SAVISQKPSRDICQRGTSLTIQCQVDSQVTMMFWYRQQPGQSLTLIATANQGSEATYESGFVIDKFPISRPNLTFSTLTVSNMSPEDSSIYLCSVVGQSNYGYTFGSGTRLTVV.

The chain has TRBV30 and TRBJ1-1, with D possibly matching TRBD1 (5 bases). V was clipped by 3 bases and J by 11 bases, with 22 bases between them. The germline V gene has CDR1 GTSNPN and CDR2 SVGIG (reference sequence). The CDR3 sequence is 14 residues long. The chain's CDR3 is CAWRGGTGPLRAFF. CDR3 DNA: TGTGCCTGGAGGGGTGGGACTGGGCCCTTACGGGCTTTCTTT.

This chain connects TRBV7-2 to TRBJ2-2; no clear D gene. Between the trimmed V and J ends, which lost 4 bases and 5 bases, there was a span of 8 bases. Germline assignment: CDR1 SGHTA and CDR2 FQGNSA. The CDR3 sequence is 13 residues long. Here the CDR3 DNA reads TGTGCCAGCAGCTACACGATGACCGGGGAGCTGTTTTTT. Translating it yields CASSYTMTGELFF.

The chain has TRBV6-2 or TRBV6-3 and TRBJ2-7; TRBD2 agrees at 10 bases. Trimming cost V 6 bases and J 0 bases; bases outside gene matches: 14. In germline, CDR1 is MNHEY, CDR2 SVGEGT. The CDR3 extends over 18 amino acids. The CDR3 loop is CASSTLAGERTSSYEQYV. CDR3 nucleotide sequence: TGTGCCAGCAGCACTCTAGCGGGGGAACGAACCAGCTCCTACGAGCAGTACGTC.

The rearrangement joins TRBV11-3 to TRBJ2-5; 12 bases fit TRBD2. The V gene end was trimmed by 3 bases and the J gene end by 7 bases; junction bases not matched to a gene: 9. The CDR3 has 16 residues. Per the germline V gene, CDR1 is SGHNT and CDR2 is YENEEA. The CDR3: CASSFGLAGSRRTQYF. The CDR3 DNA reads as TGTGCCAGCAGCTTCGGACTAGCGGGGAGTAGACGGACCCAGTACTTC.